Given below is one T cell receptor beta chain in context. Its antigen target is currently unknown. The sample holds no much larger clone one base away, and base qualities are not on file. These data belong to a study of T cells in localized non-small cell lung cancer (dated by TCRdb to about 2020). Notes on the research overall: T cell repertoires of about 230 early-stage NSCLC patients were analyzed, with tumors being compared against uninvolved tumor-adjacent lungs. NSCLC patients had a mean age of approximately 72 years, and 120 to 150 were male and over 85 female. The cohort consisted of under 300 treatment-naive NSCLC patients whose localized lung tumors had been resected. The paper's findings and limits, for the study overall: Longer overall survival was associated with higher blood T cell density, whereas shorter survival was associated with higher adjacent-lung clonality. A median of 57 of the top 100 tumor clones turned up in the paired uninvolved adjacent lung, and around 27 of those clones also ranked among the top 100 of that same adjacent lung. Uninvolved tumor-adjacent lung showed the highest T cell clonality, higher than tumor, which suggests more focused antigenic responses in the uninvolved tumor-adjacent lung. Because multi-region sequencing of the tumors was not done, intratumor heterogeneity could not be ruled out. Because the study design was exploratory, TCR variables were selected using unadjusted p-values without false-discovery rate correction.

TCR beta CDR3 regions were sequenced from DNA using the immunoSEQ Assay. On the study's bioinformatics: To compute T cell density, TCR beta template counts were normalized to usable DNA, which was estimated by amplifying housekeeping genes. Richness was estimated with the preseqR package, extrapolating to 400,000 templates for PBMC samples and 120,000 templates for tissue samples. Clonality was defined by subtracting Pielou's evenness from one. Tissue-enriched TCRs were identified by differential abundance testing using productive amino-acid clonotypes, minimum total count 5 and alpha 0.1. The Jaccard Index and the Morisita Overlap Index were used to measure how much the repertoires overlapped between compartments. GLIPH grouped TCR beta CDR3s together with public tetramer-defined viral CDR3s, and a viral motif had to include at least three viral sequences and show V-gene enrichment. TCRdb mirrors the immuneACCESS table, restricted to in-frame sequences. Some clones are absent from its copies; in checked studies, under half trace to an unresolved V gene, and the reason for the others is unknown. That table is the source of V, J and clone size, and D and trimming were worked out from the DNA. Across this sample there are roughly 1,500 clones, with about a fifth seen only once. The ten largest account for more than 12% of the sample.

Sequences KGHSH (CDR1) and LQKENI (CDR2) are obtained from the germline V gene. At the junction V is shortened by 2 bases and J by 4 bases, with 5 bases in between. The CDR3, from cysteine to phenylalanine, totals 12 residues. Solely the CDR3 DNA is kept, with 36 bases framed from the first base. At diagnosis, peripheral blood, uninvolved tumor-adjacent lung and tumor were collected and stored as a combination of fresh-frozen and FFPE material. Sequencing was performed on lung tumor tissue, taken before any cancer treatment. The clonotype originates from a woman between 40 and 69 years old with stage I lung adenocarcinoma. This chain is built from TRBV18 and TRBJ2-5; the D gene is perhaps TRBD2, from 5 matching bases. The DNA reads as follows: TGTGCCAGCTCACCAGGAGGAGAGACCCAGTACTTC. Its translation is CASSPGGETQYF.